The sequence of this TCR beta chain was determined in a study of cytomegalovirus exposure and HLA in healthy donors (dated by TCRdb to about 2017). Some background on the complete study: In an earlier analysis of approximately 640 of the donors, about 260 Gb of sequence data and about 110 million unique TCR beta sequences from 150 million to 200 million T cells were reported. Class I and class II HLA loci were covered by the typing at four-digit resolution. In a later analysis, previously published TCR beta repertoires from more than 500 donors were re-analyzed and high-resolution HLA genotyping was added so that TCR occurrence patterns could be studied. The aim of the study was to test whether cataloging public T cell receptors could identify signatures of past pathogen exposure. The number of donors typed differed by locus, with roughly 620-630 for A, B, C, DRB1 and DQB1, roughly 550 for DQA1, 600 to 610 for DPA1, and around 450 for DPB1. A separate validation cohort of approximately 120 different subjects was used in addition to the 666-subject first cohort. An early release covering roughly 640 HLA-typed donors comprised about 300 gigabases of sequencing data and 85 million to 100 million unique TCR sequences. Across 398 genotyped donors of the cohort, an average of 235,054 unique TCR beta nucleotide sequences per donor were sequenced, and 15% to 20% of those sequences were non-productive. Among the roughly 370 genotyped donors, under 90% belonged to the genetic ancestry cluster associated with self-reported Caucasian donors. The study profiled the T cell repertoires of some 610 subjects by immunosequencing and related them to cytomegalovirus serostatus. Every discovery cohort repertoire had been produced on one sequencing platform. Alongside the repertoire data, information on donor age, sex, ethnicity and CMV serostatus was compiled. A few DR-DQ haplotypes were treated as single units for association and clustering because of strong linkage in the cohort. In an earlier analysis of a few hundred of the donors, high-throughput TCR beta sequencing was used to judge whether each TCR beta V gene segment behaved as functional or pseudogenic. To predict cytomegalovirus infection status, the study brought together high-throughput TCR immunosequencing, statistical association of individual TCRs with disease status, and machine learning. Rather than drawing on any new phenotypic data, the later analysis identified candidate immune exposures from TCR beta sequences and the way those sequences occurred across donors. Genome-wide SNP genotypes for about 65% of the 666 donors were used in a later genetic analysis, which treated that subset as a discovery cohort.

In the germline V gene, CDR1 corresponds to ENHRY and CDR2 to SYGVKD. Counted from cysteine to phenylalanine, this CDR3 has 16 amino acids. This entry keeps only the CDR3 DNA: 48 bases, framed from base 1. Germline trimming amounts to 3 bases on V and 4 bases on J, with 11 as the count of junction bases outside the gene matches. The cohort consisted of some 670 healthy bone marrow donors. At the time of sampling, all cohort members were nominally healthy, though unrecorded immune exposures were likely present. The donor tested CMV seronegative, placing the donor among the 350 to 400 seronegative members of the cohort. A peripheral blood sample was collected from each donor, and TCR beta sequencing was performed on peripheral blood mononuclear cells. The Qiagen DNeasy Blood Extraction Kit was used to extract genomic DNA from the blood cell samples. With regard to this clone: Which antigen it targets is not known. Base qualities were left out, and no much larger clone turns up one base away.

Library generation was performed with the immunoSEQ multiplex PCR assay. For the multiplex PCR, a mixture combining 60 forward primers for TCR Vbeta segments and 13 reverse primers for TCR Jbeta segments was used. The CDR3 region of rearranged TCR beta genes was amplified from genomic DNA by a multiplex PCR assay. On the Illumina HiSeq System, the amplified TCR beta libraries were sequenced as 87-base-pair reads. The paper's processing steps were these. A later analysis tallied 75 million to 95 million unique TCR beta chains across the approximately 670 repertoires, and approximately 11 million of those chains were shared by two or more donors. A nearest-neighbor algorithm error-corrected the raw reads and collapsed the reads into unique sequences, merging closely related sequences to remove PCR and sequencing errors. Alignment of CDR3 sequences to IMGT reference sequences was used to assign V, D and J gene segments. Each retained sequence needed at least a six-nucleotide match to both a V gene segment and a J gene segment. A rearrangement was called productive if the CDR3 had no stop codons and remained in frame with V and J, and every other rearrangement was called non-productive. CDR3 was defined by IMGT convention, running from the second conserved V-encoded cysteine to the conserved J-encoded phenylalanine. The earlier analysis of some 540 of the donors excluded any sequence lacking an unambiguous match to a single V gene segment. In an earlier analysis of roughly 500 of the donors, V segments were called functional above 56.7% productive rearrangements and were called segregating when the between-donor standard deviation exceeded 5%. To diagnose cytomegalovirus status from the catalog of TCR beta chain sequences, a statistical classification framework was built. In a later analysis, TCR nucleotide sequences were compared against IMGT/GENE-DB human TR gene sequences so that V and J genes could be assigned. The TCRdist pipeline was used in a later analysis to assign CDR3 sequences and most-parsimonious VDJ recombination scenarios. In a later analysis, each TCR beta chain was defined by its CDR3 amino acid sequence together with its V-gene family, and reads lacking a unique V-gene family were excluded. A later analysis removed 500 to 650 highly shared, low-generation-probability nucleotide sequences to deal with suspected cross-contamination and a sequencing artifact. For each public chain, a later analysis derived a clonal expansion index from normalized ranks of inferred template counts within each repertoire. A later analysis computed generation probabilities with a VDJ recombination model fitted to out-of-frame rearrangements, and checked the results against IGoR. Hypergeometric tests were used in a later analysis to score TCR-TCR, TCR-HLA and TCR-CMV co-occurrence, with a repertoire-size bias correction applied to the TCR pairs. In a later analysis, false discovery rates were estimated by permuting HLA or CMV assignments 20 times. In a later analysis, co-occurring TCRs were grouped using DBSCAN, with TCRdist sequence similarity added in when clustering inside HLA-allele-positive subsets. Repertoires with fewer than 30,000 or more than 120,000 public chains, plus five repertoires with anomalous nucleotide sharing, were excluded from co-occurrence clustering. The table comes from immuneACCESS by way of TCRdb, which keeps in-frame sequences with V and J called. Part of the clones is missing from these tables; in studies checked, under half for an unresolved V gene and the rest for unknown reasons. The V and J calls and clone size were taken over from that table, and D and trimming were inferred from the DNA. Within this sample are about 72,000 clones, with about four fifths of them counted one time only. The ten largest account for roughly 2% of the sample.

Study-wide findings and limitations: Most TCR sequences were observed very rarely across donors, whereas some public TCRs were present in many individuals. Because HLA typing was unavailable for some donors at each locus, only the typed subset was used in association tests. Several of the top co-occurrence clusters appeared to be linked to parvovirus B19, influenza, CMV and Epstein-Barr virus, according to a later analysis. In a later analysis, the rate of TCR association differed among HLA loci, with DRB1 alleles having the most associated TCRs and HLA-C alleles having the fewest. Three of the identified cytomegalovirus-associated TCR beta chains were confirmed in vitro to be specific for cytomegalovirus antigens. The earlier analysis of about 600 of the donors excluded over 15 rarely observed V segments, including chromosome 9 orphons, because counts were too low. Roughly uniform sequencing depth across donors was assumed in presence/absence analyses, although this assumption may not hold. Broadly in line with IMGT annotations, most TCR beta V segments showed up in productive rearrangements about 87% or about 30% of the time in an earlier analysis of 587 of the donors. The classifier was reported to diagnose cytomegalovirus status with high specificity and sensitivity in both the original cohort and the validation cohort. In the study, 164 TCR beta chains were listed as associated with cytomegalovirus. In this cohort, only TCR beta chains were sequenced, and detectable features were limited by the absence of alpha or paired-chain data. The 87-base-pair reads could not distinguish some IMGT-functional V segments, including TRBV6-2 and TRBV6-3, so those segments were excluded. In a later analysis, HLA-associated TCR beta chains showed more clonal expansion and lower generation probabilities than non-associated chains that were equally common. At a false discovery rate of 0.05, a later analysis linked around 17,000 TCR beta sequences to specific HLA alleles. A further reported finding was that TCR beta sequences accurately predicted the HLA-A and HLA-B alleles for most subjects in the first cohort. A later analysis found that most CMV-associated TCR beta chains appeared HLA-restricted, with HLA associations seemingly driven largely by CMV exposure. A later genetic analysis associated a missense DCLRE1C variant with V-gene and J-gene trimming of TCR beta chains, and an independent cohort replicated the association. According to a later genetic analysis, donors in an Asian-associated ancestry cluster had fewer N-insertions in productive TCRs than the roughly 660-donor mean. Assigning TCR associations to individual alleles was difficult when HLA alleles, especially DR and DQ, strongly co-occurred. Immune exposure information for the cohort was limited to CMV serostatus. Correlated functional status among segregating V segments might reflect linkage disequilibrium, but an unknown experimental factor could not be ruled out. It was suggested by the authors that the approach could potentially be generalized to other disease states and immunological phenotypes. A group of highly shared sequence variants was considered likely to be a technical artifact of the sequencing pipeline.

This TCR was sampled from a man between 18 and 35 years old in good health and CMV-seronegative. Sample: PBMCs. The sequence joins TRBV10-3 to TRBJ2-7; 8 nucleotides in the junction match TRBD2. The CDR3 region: CAISDPRGGGRYEQYF. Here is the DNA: TGTGCCATCAGTGACCCGAGGGGCGGGGGGCGGTACGAGCAGTACTTC.